This T cell receptor (beta chain) derives from a study of T-cell reconstitution after alpha-beta-depleted transplantation in children. CDR1 is SQVTM, CDR2 ANQGSEA, per germline. The CDR3 contains 13 residues. Study-wide results and limits: The origin of high day-60 TCRbeta diversity in some patients lay in surviving recipient T cells and thymic progenitors. It was reported that alpha-beta T cells came from several hundred expanded graft clones (about two months after transplant). A year post-transplant, T-cell counts and diversity derived mostly from newly produced T cells.

A remark on this clonotype: Antigen: not known. A much larger clone differs from this one at a single base, so this may be a read error.

Unique molecular identifiers were incorporated during preparation of the TCRbeta library. One entry per CDR3 protein, called by TCRdb with MiXCR from the PCR reads. The sample includes around 500,000 distinct CDR3 sequences, approximately 22% seen only once; the top ten take roughly 14%. The sample here was PBMCs, mostly from graft donor cells, taken 360 days after TCRalphabeta/CD19-depleted stem cell transplant. The source is a boy younger than two who had a stem cell transplant for acute myeloid leukemia, so the T cells may come from the graft donor. The V call is TRBV29-1, the J call TRBJ2-1; D is uncertain. CDR3 bases: TGCCGCGTTGGAACGGTAACCTACAATGAGCAGTTCTTC. Translating gives CRVGTVTYNEQFF.